In this sample, the clone carrying this T cell receptor (beta chain) turned up once. Its antigen is still unknown. The CDR3 contains 16 residues. V lost 0 bases and J 3 bases, leaving 15 bases between the germline ends. The germline V gene encodes CDR1 SGHNT and CDR2 YYREEE (reference sequence). This entry comes from a study of T cell responses to AZD1222 COVID-19 vaccine. Findings of the study overall: Spike-specific TCR breadth and depth were elevated following two AZD1222 doses.

The method was immunoSEQ multiplex PCR; TCRdb's version includes in-frame clones alone and lacks a portion of them. The sample has some 120,000 clones; about 91% are singletons. The V and J genes are TRBV5-4 and TRBJ1-1; TRBD1 is a possible D gene (6 bases). The specimen was peripheral blood, collected on day 0 of AZD1222 vaccination. This clonotype originated in an adult in good health. In nucleotides, the CDR3 is TGTGCCAGCAGCTTGGGGGGTAGGCAGGGGCACACTGAAGCTTTCTTT. This codes for CASSLGGRQGHTEAFF.